Below, one TCR beta chain is given with its context. In the source study's methods: Reference gene primer amplification gave nucleated cell count estimates. Clones were read by immunoSEQ multiplex PCR, and TCRdb kept only the in-frame ones, dropping some. D and trimming were read from the DNA, whereas the V and J calls and clone size are those reported in that table. The data show 310,000 or so clones, approximately 88% seen once. This record belongs to a study of blood T cell repertoires in COVID-19. V dropped 10 bases and J dropped 2 bases, with 15 bases sitting between them. The CDR3 runs 14 residues. Germline CDR1 is MDHEN and CDR2 is SYDVKM.

Sequences were obtained from PBMCs or T cells enriched from blood (not recorded which). This chain uses TRBV28 with TRBJ1-5; D gene uncertain. The clonotype originates from a woman aged 40 to 55 who had recovered from COVID-19. The CDR3, as DNA: TGTGCCACCAGAGGAGGTCACCGCAATCAGCCCCAGCATTTT. Protein product: CATRGGHRNQPQHF.